Presented here are 17 T cell receptor beta chains from one specimen sequenced in a study of CD8+ T cells in alopecia areata. Treatment given: oral pan-JAK inhibitor, 5-10 mg twice daily. Extracted from the samples, RNA was reverse transcribed into cDNA to serve as the sequencing template. Method: immunoSEQ multiplex PCR; TCRdb's copy keeps in-frame clones and lacks some. The sample holds some 200,000 clones, less than 50% seen once. Sequencing was performed on CD4+ T cells sorted from blood, taken at approximately week 36, from a patient treated with tofacitinib. These receptors were taken from a human donor with alopecia areata.

The V gene is TRBV7-2, the J gene TRBJ1-5, with D tentatively TRBD1 (6 bases). The V gene's germline CDR1 is SGHTA and CDR2 FQGNSA. The V end lost 7 bases, the J end lost 4 bases, and 14 bases lay between the germline ends. CDR3 length: 14 residues. Written as DNA, the CDR3 is TGTGCCAGCAACAAAGGGGGGCCTAATCAGCCCCAGCATTTT. Its translation is CASNKGGPNQPQHF.

The chain has TRBV29-1 and TRBJ2-2; 8 bases match TRBD2. The germline V gene encodes CDR1 SQVTM and CDR2 ANQGSEA. The V gene end was trimmed by 3 bases and the J gene end by 6 bases; junction bases not matched to a gene: 9. CDR3 size: 15 residues. The CDR3 sequence: CSVETSGSLAGELFF. For the CDR3, the DNA is TGCAGCGTTGAGACAAGCGGGAGTTTGGCCGGGGAGCTGTTTTTT.

This chain connects TRBV7-7 to TRBJ2-1; D is unresolved. The CDR3 extends over 11 amino acids. The V gene's germline CDR1 is SSHAT and CDR2 FNYEAQ (reference sequence). CDR3 nucleotide sequence: TGTGCGGTTAGCTCCTACAATGAGCAGTTCTTC. It translates to CAVSSYNEQFF.

This chain joins TRBV7-3 and TRBJ2-5; D is perhaps TRBD2 (6 bases). The germline CDR1 and CDR2 sequences are SGHTA and FQGTGA. Trimming left V 5 bases short and J 2 bases short, with 12 bases between. The CDR3 has 14 amino acids. CDR3 protein: CASSPGGRQETQYF. The CDR3 DNA follows: TGTGCCAGCAGCCCCGGGGGAAGGCAAGAGACCCAGTACTTC.

The rearrangement links TRBV27 to TRBJ2-5; 10 nucleotides align to TRBD2. V gave up 2 bases and J gave up 1 base; unmatched junction bases: 7. Germline-derived CDR1 and CDR2 are MNHEY and SMNVEV (reference sequence). The CDR3 has 17 amino acids. The CDR3: CASSLRGLAGAQETQYF. The CDR3 DNA is TGTGCCAGCAGTTTAAGGGGGCTAGCGGGAGCCCAAGAGACCCAGTACTTC.

The rearrangement joins TRBV7-2 to TRBJ2-7, with D tentatively TRBD1 (6 bases). This CDR3 contains 14 residues. Trimming removed 4 bases at V and 6 bases at J, with 16 bases between. Germline V gene lookup returns CDR1 SGHTA and CDR2 FQGNSA. The CDR3 loop reads CASSSSYREREQYF. The CDR3 coding sequence is TGTGCCAGCAGCTCCTCCTACAGGGAGCGCGAGCAGTACTTC.

The chain links TRBV4-1 to TRBJ2-1; tentative D call: TRBD1 (5 bases). CDR1 is MGHRA and CDR2 is YSYEKL in the germline V gene. The CDR3 is 15 residues long. V was trimmed by 4 bases and J by 0 bases, leaving 10 bases between them. The CDR3 here is CASSRDSNSYNEQFF. CDR3 bases: TGCGCCAGCAGCCGAGACAGTAACTCCTACAATGAGCAGTTCTTC.

This clone has just a few counts. This chain uses TRBV19 with TRBJ2-7; possibly TRBD1 for D (6 bases). CDR1 LNHDA and CDR2 SQIVND come from the germline V gene (reference sequence). The V gene lost 9 bases and the J gene lost 6 bases, with 18 bases spanning the gap. This CDR3 comprises 13 residues. In DNA, the CDR3 is TGTGCCAGCTCCGGCAGGGGCTGGGGCGAGCAGTACTTC. Translation gives CASSGRGWGEQYF. Full variable domain (missing parts from reference TRBV19 and TRBJ2-7): DGGITQSPKYLFRKEGQNVTLSCEQNLNHDAMYWYRQDPGQGLRLIYYSQIVNDFQKGDIAEGYSVSREKKESFPLTVTSAQKNPTAFYLCASSGRGWGEQYFGPGTRLTVT.

The V and J genes are TRBV4-1 and TRBJ2-7; 8 bases agree with TRBD1. The germline CDR1 and CDR2 sequences are MGHRA and YSYEKL. The ends lost 0 bases at V and 2 bases at J; junction bases unmatched: 9. The CDR3 extends over 17 amino acids. In nucleotides, the CDR3 is TGCGCCAGCAGCCAAGATCAAGGGACAGGATCCCCCTACGAGCAGTACTTC. Its protein product is CASSQDQGTGSPYEQYF.

The J gene is TRBJ2-1, the V gene TRBV20-1, with D hard to call. The CDR3 has 10 amino acids. V lost 6 bases and J 3 bases, leaving 3 bases between the germline ends. The germline V gene encodes CDR1 DFQATT and CDR2 SNEGSKA (reference sequence). This CDR3 reads CSADYNEQFF. CDR3 sequence (DNA): TGCAGTGCGGACTACAATGAGCAGTTCTTC.

This clone has just a few counts. The chain employs TRBV30 and TRBJ2-7, with D perhaps given as TRBD1 or TRBD2 (5 bases each). This CDR3 region has 15 residues. Germline-derived CDR1 and CDR2 are GTSNPN and SVGIG (reference sequence). V lost 7 bases and J 0 bases, leaving 19 bases between the germline ends. CDR3 nucleotide sequence: TGTGCCTCAAAAAGCATCGGGGCTATCTCCTACGAGCAGTACTTC. Its translation is CASKSIGAISYEQYF.

V and J are TRBV5-1 and TRBJ2-1; 11 bases are a match to TRBD2. V was pared by 3 bases and J by 5 bases, with 7 bases of the junction left unmatched. CDR3 length: 16 residues. Germline V gene data show CDR1 as SGHRS and CDR2 as YFSETQ. The CDR3 DNA reads TGCGCCAGCAGCTGGGGACCGGGACTAGCGGACAATGAGCAGTTCTTC. This sequence encodes CASSWGPGLADNEQFF.

Many counts were recorded for this clone. The chain links TRBV30 to TRBJ2-1; D is ambiguous. The germline CDR1 and CDR2 sequences are GTSNPN and SVGIG (reference sequence). This CDR3 is built from 15 residues. The V gene lost 2 bases and the J gene lost 3 bases, with 14 bases spanning the gap. The CDR3 loop reads CAWSPRTDYYNEQFF. CDR3 sequence (DNA): TGTGCCTGGAGTCCCCGGACGGATTACTACAATGAGCAGTTCTTC.

This chain connects TRBV7-9 to TRBJ1-4; the D gene is possibly TRBD1 (5 bases). Trimming removed 5 bases at V and 5 bases at J, with 18 bases between. CDR1 is SEHNR, CDR2 FQNEAQ, per germline (reference sequence). The CDR3 length is 16 residues. The CDR3: CASSPGTWQGNEKLFF. Here the CDR3 DNA reads TGTGCCAGCAGCCCGGGGACGTGGCAGGGAAATGAAAAACTGTTTTTT.

The chain combines TRBV2 with TRBJ1-1; TRBD1 might be the D (5 bases). Germline-derived CDR1 and CDR2 are SNHLY and FYNNEI. This CDR3 contains 13 residues. V lost 6 bases and J 0 bases, leaving 8 bases between the germline ends. CDR3 nucleotides: TGTGCCAGCAGGACAGAAGTGAACACTGAAGCTTTCTTT. It encodes CASRTEVNTEAFF. The variable domain in full, completed from reference TRBV2 and TRBJ1-1, reads EPEVTQTPSHQVTQMGQEVILRCVPISNHLYFYWYRQILGQKVEFLVSFYNNEISEKSEIFDDQFSVERPDGSNFTLKIRSTKLEDSAMYFCASRTEVNTEAFFGQGTRLTVV.

This chain joins TRBV11-2 and TRBJ2-5; 9 bases are shared with TRBD1. V shed 3 bases and J 1 base; nucleotides not matched to a gene: 6. This CDR3 contains 16 residues. CDR1 is SGHAT, CDR2 FQNNGV, per germline. The CDR3 is CASSFPTGGFQETQYF. The CDR3 region has the DNA TGTGCCAGCAGCTTTCCGACAGGGGGATTCCAAGAGACCCAGTACTTC.

V usage is TRBV7-8 and J usage is TRBJ2-5; maybe TRBD1 (5 bases). The CDR3 has 17 amino acids. CDR1 and CDR2 from the germline V gene are SGHVS and FQNEAQ. Trimming stripped 4 bases from V and 3 bases from J, with 21 bases between. CDR3 sequence reads: CASSSAPRQKLKETQYF. Written as DNA, the CDR3 is TGTGCCAGCAGCTCAGCGCCCCGACAGAAATTGAAAGAGACCCAGTACTTC.